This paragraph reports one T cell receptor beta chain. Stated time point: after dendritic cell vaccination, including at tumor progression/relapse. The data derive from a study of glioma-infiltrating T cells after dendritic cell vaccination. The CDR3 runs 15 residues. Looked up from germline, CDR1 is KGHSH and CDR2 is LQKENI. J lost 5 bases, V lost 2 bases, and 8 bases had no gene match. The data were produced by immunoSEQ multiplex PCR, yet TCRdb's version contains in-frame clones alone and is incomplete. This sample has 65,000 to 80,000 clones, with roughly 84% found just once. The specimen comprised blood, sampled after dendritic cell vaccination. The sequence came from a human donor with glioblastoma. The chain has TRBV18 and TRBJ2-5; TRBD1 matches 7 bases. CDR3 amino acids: CASSPRTGEYETQYF. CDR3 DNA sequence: TGTGCCAGCTCACCAAGAACAGGGGAATATGAGACCCAGTACTTC.